These 24 T cell receptor beta chains share one sample of origin, sequenced in a study of blood T cell repertoires in COVID-19. Clones were read by immunoSEQ multiplex PCR, and TCRdb kept only the in-frame ones, dropping some. The sample shows 67,000 or so clones, about four fifths of them seen only once. Input material: peripheral blood. These receptors all come from a woman between 65 and 79 years old with acute or convalescent COVID-19.

The J gene is TRBJ1-4, the V gene TRBV7-9; 9 bases fit TRBD1. The J segment lost 5 bases and the V segment lost 5 bases, leaving 6 bases of the junction unmatched. Germline values: CDR1 SEHNR, CDR2 FQNEAQ (reference sequence). This CDR3 comprises 15 residues. The DNA of the CDR3 is TGTGCCAGCAGCCCCGGACAGGGGCCGAATGAAAAACTGTTTTTT. It is translated as CASSPGQGPNEKLFF.

The chain combines TRBV5-1 with TRBJ2-7, with 11 bases identical to TRBD2. J lost 4 bases, V lost 2 bases, and 5 bases had no gene match. The CDR3 runs 15 residues. In germline, CDR1 is SGHRS, CDR2 YFSETQ. The DNA for the CDR3 is TGCGCCAGCAGCTTAATAGCGGGAGGGCCGTACGAGCAGTACTTC. Its translation is CASSLIAGGPYEQYF.

The V call is TRBV5-5, the J call TRBJ2-2; the D is unclear. Germline CDR1 SGHKS, CDR2 YYEKEE (reference sequence). The CDR3 sequence is 16 residues long. Trimming took off 1 base at V and 0 bases at J, with 10 bases between the two ends. The chain's CDR3 is CASSLSWSSNTGELFF. CDR3 in DNA: TGTGCCAGCAGCTTGAGCTGGAGCTCGAACACCGGGGAGCTGTTTTTT.

V usage is TRBV30 and J usage is TRBJ2-7, with a weak D call TRBD2 (5 bases). This CDR3 contains 14 residues. Trimming removed 0 bases from V and 4 bases from J, with 13 bases in between. CDR1 and CDR2 (germline): GTSNPN, SVGIG (reference sequence). CDR3 nucleotide sequence: TGTGCCTGGAGTGTAGCGGCAAGAAGGTACGAGCAGTACTTC. Its translation is CAWSVAARRYEQYF.

This clone was counted once. V is TRBV6-2 or TRBV6-3 and J is TRBJ2-1; weak D call: TRBD2 (5 bases). The CDR3 sequence is 16 residues long. V lost 2 bases, J lost 6 bases, and 17 bases lay in between. The germline CDR1 and CDR2 sequences are MNHEY and SVGEGT. The CDR3 loop reads CASSYRPSGRFNEQFF. CDR3 DNA sequence: TGTGCCAGCAGTTACCGTCCCAGCGGACGATTCAATGAGCAGTTCTTC.

The chain recombines TRBV7-8 with TRBJ2-7; D call uncertain. The V end lost 4 bases, the J end lost 3 bases, and 4 bases lay between the germline ends. The CDR3 covers 11 residues. CDR1 SGHVS and CDR2 FQNEAQ come from the germline V gene. The CDR3 coding sequence is TGTGCCAGCAGCTCCGTCTACGAGCAGTACTTC. It codes for CASSSVYEQYF.

This chain links TRBV27 with TRBJ1-1, with 7 bases fitting TRBD1. After removal of 5 bases from V and 3 bases from J, the junction contained 9 bases not matched to a gene. Germline V lookup: CDR1 MNHEY, CDR2 SMNVEV (reference sequence). The CDR3 sequence is 15 residues long. CDR3 loop: CASSPIQGLDTEAFF. CDR3 coding DNA: TGTGCCAGCAGTCCTATACAGGGGTTGGACACTGAAGCTTTCTTT.

The chain combines TRBV30 with TRBJ2-2, with 12 bases matching TRBD1. CDR3 size: 17 residues. Losses at the gene ends were 5 bases for V and 7 bases for J; bases not matched to a gene: 14. CDR1 GTSNPN and CDR2 SVGIG come from the germline V gene (reference sequence). The CDR3 is CAWSRTGTGGRSGELFF. Written as DNA, the CDR3 is TGTGCCTGGTCTCGAACCGGGACAGGGGGCCGGAGCGGGGAGCTGTTTTTT.

This rearrangement joins TRBV7-3 to TRBJ2-7; the match to TRBD1 covers 7 bases. Germline V gene sequence: CDR1 SGHTA, CDR2 FQGTGA. The CDR3 length is 14 residues. V dropped 5 bases and J dropped 7; count of bases not matched to a gene: 11. This chain's CDR3 is CASSPDGAGGEQYF. Here the CDR3 DNA reads TGTGCCAGCAGCCCGGATGGCGCAGGGGGAGAGCAGTACTTC.

The chain combines TRBV18 with TRBJ2-1, with D possibly matching TRBD2 (6 bases). The CDR3 totals 15 residues. V lost 1 base and J 5 bases, leaving 12 bases between the germline ends. Germline loops: CDR1 KGHSH, CDR2 LQKENI. The CDR3 DNA sequence: TGTGCCAGCTCACCACTAGCGAAGCGGGACAATGAGCAGTTCTTC. Amino acids: CASSPLAKRDNEQFF.

This sequence joins TRBV7-9 and TRBJ2-7; no firm D call. The V gene's germline CDR1 is SEHNR and CDR2 FQNEAQ (reference sequence). CDR3 size: 13 residues. V was pared by 2 bases and J by 0 bases, with 5 bases between. The CDR3 sequence: CASSLQVSYEQYF. The CDR3 nucleotides are TGTGCCAGCAGCTTACAGGTCTCCTACGAGCAGTACTTC.

The DNA of the CDR3 is TGTGCCAGCTCCTCCCCCGACAGGGGGAACACTGAAGCTTTCTTT. It yields the protein CASSSPDRGNTEAFF. The rearrangement links TRBV18 to TRBJ1-1; 8 bases align to TRBD1. This CDR3 has 15 amino acids. The germline V gene has CDR1 KGHSH and CDR2 LQKENI. V dropped 6 bases and J dropped 1; count of bases not matched to a gene: 7.

With regard to this clone: One end of the junction does not line up with germline, which may come from a read error. The CDR3 region has the DNA TGTGCCAGCAGTGAGAAGATCAGGGTCTTC. This codes for CASSEKIRVF. This chain uses TRBV6-1 with TRBJ2-1, with TRBD1 as a possible D gene (5 bases). CDR1 is MNHNS and CDR2 is SASEGT in the germline V gene. The CDR3 runs 10 residues.

The V call is TRBV19, the J call TRBJ2-2; TRBD2 matches at 10 bases. Germline V lookup: CDR1 LNHDA, CDR2 SQIVND (reference sequence). Trimming cost V 6 bases and J 1 base; bases outside gene matches: 8. CDR3 length: 17 residues. CDR3 sequence reads: CASRLAGALRNTGELFF. CDR3 bases: TGTGCCAGTAGGCTAGCGGGGGCCCTACGGAACACCGGGGAGCTGTTTTTT.

This clone was seen once. The chain joins TRBV5-4 to TRBJ1-1; 8 positions agree with TRBD1. CDR3 length equals 14 residues. CDR1 is SGHNT and CDR2 is YYREEE in the germline V gene (reference sequence). V lost 6 bases, J lost 1 base, and 5 bases stayed unmatched. The CDR3 DNA follows: TGTGCCAGCAACAGGGGGAACTCGAACACTGAAGCTTTCTTT. This sequence encodes CASNRGNSNTEAFF. The variable domain in full, completed from reference TRBV5-4 and TRBJ1-1, reads ETGVTQSPTHLIKTRGQQVTLRCSSQSGHNTVSWYQQALGQGPQFIFQYYREEENGRGNFPPRFSGLQFPNYSSELNVNALELDDSALYLCASNRGNSNTEAFFGQGTRLTVV.

This chain connects TRBV5-4 to TRBJ2-6, with D possibly matching TRBD1 (6 bases). The CDR3 is made up of 20 amino acids. The germline CDR1 and CDR2 sequences are SGHNT and YYREEE (reference sequence). Trimming took off 1 base at V and 1 base at J, with 21 bases between the two ends. Here the CDR3 reads CASSLLSTQGGKSGANVLTF. The CDR3 coding sequence is TGTGCCAGCAGCTTGTTATCGACACAAGGGGGAAAATCTGGGGCCAACGTCCTGACTTTC.

CDR3 DNA sequence: TGTGCCAGCTCATCCACTAGCGGGGGCTCCTACGAGCAGTACTTC. Its translation: CASSSTSGGSYEQYF. The chain combines TRBV18 with TRBJ2-7; 11 bases are a match to TRBD2. CDR1 is KGHSH, CDR2 LQKENI, per germline. V lost 5 bases to trimming and J lost 0 bases; unmatched junction nucleotides: 3. This CDR3 is built from 15 residues.

The J gene is TRBJ2-3, the V gene TRBV5-1; 8 positions match TRBD2. Germline V gene sequence: CDR1 SGHRS, CDR2 YFSETQ. The CDR3 runs 15 residues. V lost 4 bases to trimming and J lost 6 bases; unmatched junction nucleotides: 10. For the CDR3, the DNA is TGCGCCAGCAGCCCCGCCAGCGGGGGCAGGGATACGCAGTATTTT. It codes for CASSPASGGRDTQYF.

The chain links TRBV5-1 to TRBJ1-3, with 7 positions matching TRBD1. The trim removed 4 bases at V and 2 bases at J, leaving 6 bases unmatched. CDR1 SGHRS and CDR2 YFSETQ come from the germline V gene. The CDR3 consists of 15 residues. Here the CDR3 reads CASSPGTGAGNTIYF. Here the CDR3 DNA reads TGCGCCAGCAGCCCGGGAACAGGGGCTGGAAACACCATATATTTT.

V gene TRBV6-5 combines with J gene TRBJ2-5; 8 positions agree with TRBD2. The germline gives CDR1 MNHEY, CDR2 SVGAGI. The CDR3 sequence is 14 residues long. Unmatched junction bases numbered 4, after V lost 2 bases and J lost 5 bases. CDR3 amino acids: CASSYARGVETQYF. In DNA, the CDR3 is TGTGCCAGCAGTTACGCGCGGGGGGTGGAGACCCAGTACTTC.

V gene TRBV3-1 (or the pseudogene TRBV3-2) combines with J gene TRBJ1-2; D uncertain. Trimming took 4 bases from V and 8 from J, leaving 11 bases between them. Looked up from germline, CDR1 is LGHDT and CDR2 is YNNKEL (reference sequence). This CDR3 contains 12 residues. The CDR3 region has the DNA TGTGCCAGCAGCCCTGGATCGAGGGGCTACACCTTC. Encoded protein: CASSPGSRGYTF.

The chain recombines TRBV12-3 or TRBV12-4 with TRBJ1-4; D is unresolved. V was clipped by 3 bases and J by 7 bases, with 3 bases between them. This CDR3 is 11 amino acids long. CDR3 DNA sequence: TGTGCCAGCAGTTTTAGTGAAAAACTGTTTTTT. Its translation is CASSFSEKLFF.

In its sample, this clone was seen a few times. The V call is TRBV30, the J call TRBJ1-1; D unclear. From germline, CDR1 is GTSNPN and CDR2 SVGIG (reference sequence). V was trimmed by 0 bases and J by 3 bases, leaving 8 bases between them. The CDR3 length is 13 residues. Written as DNA, the CDR3 is TGTGCCTGGAGTGTACTATGGGACACTGAAGCTTTCTTT. It codes for CAWSVLWDTEAFF.

V usage is TRBV6-5 and J usage is TRBJ1-2, with 8 bases aligning to TRBD1. Germline values: CDR1 MNHEY, CDR2 SVGAGI. This CDR3 is 14 amino acids long. The junction had 14 bases not matched to a gene; V was cut back by 11 bases and J by 6 bases. The CDR3 spells CAAIRTGLMDGYTF. The CDR3 DNA reads TGTGCCGCAATACGGACAGGGCTTATGGATGGCTACACCTTC.